This is a list of T cell receptor beta chains from one sample in a study of cytomegalovirus exposure and HLA in healthy donors. Some clones are missing from TCRdb's copy, which holds only in-frame ones; the method was immunoSEQ multiplex PCR. The data contain roughly 120,000 clones, over 60% of them singletons. Sequencing was performed on PBMCs. Every receptor here comes from a man between 18 and 29 years old in good health and CMV-seropositive. Both conserved end residues are part of each CDR3.

TRBJ2-2 TRBV7-2 CASSLTSGGNANTGELFF
TRBJ2-5 TRBV18 CASRPGAQETQYF
TRBJ1-1 TRBV7-8 CASSFRTTMNTEAFF
TRBJ2-6 TRBV10-3 CAISESGFSGANGLTF
TRBJ2-7 TRBV5-6 CASSLVGRGRNEQYF
TRBJ2-3 TRBV10-2 CASEGLAGEDTQYF
TRBJ2-3 TRBV7-2 CASSLYSTDTQYF
TRBJ2-1 TRBV4-1 CASSQRAGDRNEQFF
TRBJ1-2 TRBV27 CASRSRGGARYGYTF
TRBJ1-6 TRBV2 CASSGIQGGSSYNSPLHF
TRBJ2-2 TRBV9 CASSLRGSVNTGELFF
TRBJ1-2 TRBV5-1 CASSPAGGGGYTF
TRBJ2-3 TRBV28 CASSMDGRALNTQYF
TRBJ1-3 TRBV28 CASSLSGDSGNTIYF
TRBJ2-7 TRBV5-4 CASSLSSGGGLYEQYF
TRBJ2-7 TRBV2 CASSEVVREQYF
TRBJ1-1 TRBV5-1 CASSEATGINTEAFF
TRBJ1-1 TRBV5-4 CASSHLDTMNTEAFF
TRBJ1-5 TRBV5-1 CASSPTGYQPQHF
TRBJ2-5 TRBV5-4 CASSPTRGETQYF
TRBJ1-1 TRBV13 CASSFEADTENTEAFF
TRBJ1-2 TRBV28 CASRKNRGHTNYGYTF
TRBJ1-2 TRBV5-5 CASTTGDVGSRYGYTF
TRBJ2-1 TRBV7-3 CASSLGLADEQFF
TRBJ1-2 TRBV5-4 CASSPDSNGYTF
TRBJ2-5 TRBV5-6 CASSPGGGRETQYF
TRBJ2-1 TRBV6-1 CASRVGQNNEQFF
TRBJ1-3 TRBV7-8 CASRRQGVSGNTIYF
TRBJ1-6 TRBV4-2 CASSQQGNNSPLHF
TRBJ2-1 TRBV2 CASSATRAGPFF
TRBJ2-1 TRBV19 CASRGPSGSYNEQFF
TRBJ1-2 TRBV27 CASRRDTIYGYTF
TRBJ1-1 TRBV19 CASRSPQGRGPEAFF
TRBJ1-1 TRBV10-1 CASSVTVNTEAFF
TRBJ2-1 TRBV7-9 CASRKGGGDYNEQFF
TRBJ1-4 TRBV6-1 CASSRGQGSEKLFF
TRBJ2-7 TRBV13 CASSKSEGQGIYEQYF
TRBJ2-1 TRBV5-1 CASIRGPSGSSNEQFF
TRBJ1-1 TRBV2 CASSLNEGWVQAFF
TRBJ2-5 TRBV28 CASSLYGQVDGEETQYF
TRBJ1-2 TRBV6-4 CASSDNRQPNYGYTF
TRBJ1-2 TRBV25-1 CASRLGVDGYTF
TRBJ2-1 TRBV5-1 CASSFAASGGIGQFF
TRBJ1-4 TRBV4-2 CASSQVGGVNEKLFF
TRBJ2-3 TRBV5-5 CASSLASRGSDTQYF
TRBJ2-7 TRBV7-2 CASSTFGGRDEQYF
TRBJ1-1 TRBV6-5 CASSTHLLGGTEAFF
TRBJ1-2 TRBV5-4 CASSLGLATWYGYTF
TRBJ1-1 TRBV29-1 CSSGQGKEAFF
TRBJ1-1 TRBV19 CASSRPPIRARNTEAFF
TRBJ2-7 TRBV4-2 CASSQDLGTGVYEQYF
TRBJ2-2 TRBV5-6 CASSLRRAGELFF
TRBJ1-5 TRBV19 CASRRQGNQPQHF
TRBJ2-1 TRBV2 CASTRGSYNEQFF
TRBJ1-1 TRBV19 CASHFTGSRLTEAFF
TRBJ2-7 TRBV28 CASSYLTAGPYKEAYEQYF
TRBJ1-2 TRBV4-1 CASSQDLVAGVDYGYTF
TRBJ2-1 TRBV6-6 CASSPISTHEQFF
TRBJ2-7 TRBV5-5 CASSYGTEAYEQYF
TRBJ2-1 TRBV19 CASSLTSGVPSYNEQFF